This T cell receptor beta chain derives from a study of shared clonotypes between healthy human individuals. Assay used: immunoSEQ multiplex PCR; TCRdb lists only in-frame clones, some missing. Here the sample spans over a million clones, under 99% being singletons. To note about this clone: This sample includes further DNA sequences coding for the same CDR3.

Trimming left V 0 bases short and J 3 bases short, with 6 bases between. CDR1 SGHRS and CDR2 YFSETQ come from the germline V gene. The CDR3 extends over 14 amino acids. The rearrangement links TRBV5-1 to TRBJ1-4; D ambiguous. Sequences were obtained from naive CD4+ T cells sorted from blood. Documented subset: CD45RA+ positively selected. This clonotype was sampled from a man aged 30 to 39 in good health. CDR3 in amino acids: CASSLEGPNEKLFF. CDR3 coding DNA: TGCGCCAGCAGCTTGGAGGGTCCTAATGAAAAACTGTTTTTT.